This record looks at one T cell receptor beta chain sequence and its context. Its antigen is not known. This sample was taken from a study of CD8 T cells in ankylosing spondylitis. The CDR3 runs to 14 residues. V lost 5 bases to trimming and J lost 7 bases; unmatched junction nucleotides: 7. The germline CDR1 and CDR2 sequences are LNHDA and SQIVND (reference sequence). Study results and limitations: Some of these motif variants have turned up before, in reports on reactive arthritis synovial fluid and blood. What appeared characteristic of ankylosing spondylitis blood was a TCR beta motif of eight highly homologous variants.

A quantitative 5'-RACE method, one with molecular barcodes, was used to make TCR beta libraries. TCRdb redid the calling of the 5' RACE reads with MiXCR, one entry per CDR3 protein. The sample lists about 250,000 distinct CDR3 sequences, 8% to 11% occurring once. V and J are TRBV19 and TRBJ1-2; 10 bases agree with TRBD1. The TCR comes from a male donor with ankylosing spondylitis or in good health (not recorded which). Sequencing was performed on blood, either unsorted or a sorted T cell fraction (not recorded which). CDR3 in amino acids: CASSGDRGNSGYTF. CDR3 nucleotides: TGTGCCAGTAGTGGGGACAGGGGTAATAGTGGCTACACCTTC.